This T cell receptor (beta chain) was sequenced in a study of CD8+ T cells in alopecia areata. RNA was extracted and reverse transcribed into cDNA as the sequencing template. Clones were read by immunoSEQ multiplex PCR, and TCRdb kept only the in-frame ones, dropping some. This sample has 150,000 or so clones, with about 87% found just once. This clone was seen once. Its antigen is not identified. Findings and limits, study-wide: Researchers report lesional scalp, most notably alopecia totalis/universalis, outstripped normal scalp in clonality.

J lost 5 bases, V lost 0 bases, and 10 bases had no gene match. The CDR3 is made up of 16 amino acids. Germline CDR1 reads SGHKS; CDR2 reads YYEKEE (reference sequence). The V gene is TRBV5-5, the J gene TRBJ2-5; TRBD1 agrees at 7 bases. The sequencing used CD8+ T cells sorted from blood, collected at week 0. This clonotype was obtained from a human donor with alopecia areata. The CDR3 sequence is CASSLATGALTETQYF. The DNA of the CDR3 is TGTGCCAGCAGCTTGGCTACAGGGGCCCTAACGGAGACCCAGTACTTC.